Each of the 20 T cell receptor beta chains below was sequenced from the same sample in a study of cytomegalovirus exposure and HLA in healthy donors. PCR used 60 Vbeta primers and 13 Jbeta primers. Measured with immunoSEQ multiplex PCR; TCRdb has only the in-frame clones, and not every one. This sample contains 70,000 or so clones. The sample consisted of PBMCs. The receptor source for this set is a female donor in good health and CMV-seropositive.

This rearrangement joins TRBV30 to TRBJ1-4; the D gene is possibly TRBD1 (5 bases). With 1 base removed from V and 5 bases from J, the gap between germline ends came to 8 bases. CDR3 length: 13 residues. Germline-derived CDR1 and CDR2 are GTSNPN and SVGIG (reference sequence). The CDR3 nucleotides are TGTGCCTGGAGTGAGGCAGGGAATGAAAAACTGTTTTTT. Protein sequence: CAWSEAGNEKLFF.

This rearrangement joins TRBV15 to TRBJ1-1; the match to TRBD1 covers 9 bases. The CDR3 has 15 residues. V lost 3 bases and J lost 5; bases outside the gene matches: 7. Germline values: CDR1 LNHNV, CDR2 YYDKDF (reference sequence). The CDR3 DNA reads TGTGCCACCAGCAGTCGTGCCGGGACAGGGACTGAAGCTTTCTTT. Translating it yields CATSSRAGTGTEAFF.

The chain recombines TRBV30 with TRBJ2-1, with D perhaps matching TRBD1 (5 bases). The CDR3 is 14 amino acids. In germline, CDR1 is GTSNPN, CDR2 SVGIG (reference sequence). Trimming pared 3 bases from V and 4 bases from J, leaving 13 bases between. The DNA of the CDR3 is TGTGCCTGGAGAGGGGCAGACCCTTACAATGAGCAGTTCTTC. This sequence encodes CAWRGADPYNEQFF. Full variable domain (remainder filled in from reference TRBV30 and TRBJ2-1): SQTIHQWPATLVQPVGSPLSLECTVEGTSNPNLYWYRQAAGRGLQLLFYSVGIGQISSEVPQNLSASRPQDRQFILSSKKLLLSDSGFYLCAWRGADPYNEQFFGPGTRLTVL.

CDR3 coding DNA: TGTGCCAGCAGTTACGGGACAGGGGGCAATTCACCCCTCCACTTT. Protein: CASSYGTGGNSPLHF. The chain carries TRBV6-5 and TRBJ1-6; 12 positions agree with TRBD1. This CDR3 has 15 amino acids. Germline V gene sequence: CDR1 MNHEY, CDR2 SVGAGI. Germline trimming cut 2 bases from V and 7 bases from J; bases unmatched to any gene: 0.

The chain links TRBV7-2 to TRBJ1-6; D might be TRBD1 (5 bases). CDR1 is SGHTA, CDR2 FQGNSA, per germline. The CDR3 has 17 amino acids. Trimming took off 2 bases at V and 4 bases at J, with 15 bases between the two ends. The CDR3 DNA sequence: TGTGCCAGCAGCTTACGGGGGAATGGGGCATATAATTCACCCCTCCACTTT. Translated: CASSLRGNGAYNSPLHF.

The chain is built from TRBV4-3 and TRBJ2-7, with 8 bases that match TRBD2. V lost 5 bases and J lost 0; bases outside the gene matches: 6. The CDR3 consists of 15 residues. Germline V CDR1 and CDR2: LGHNA, YSLEER. CDR3 nucleotides: TGCGCCAGCAGCGAACCGCGGGGGGCCTCCTACGAGCAGTACTTC. This encodes CASSEPRGASYEQYF.

This rearrangement joins TRBV4-2 to TRBJ2-7; D is undetermined. Trimming removed 0 bases from V and 4 bases from J, with 13 bases in between. Germline V CDR1 and CDR2: LGHNA, YNFKEQ. The CDR3 extends over 15 amino acids. CDR3 region: CASSQDRERRYEQYF. The CDR3 DNA sequence: TGTGCCAGCAGCCAAGATCGAGAGAGGAGATACGAGCAGTACTTC.

The gene calls are TRBV5-1 and TRBJ2-7; 9 bases are shared with TRBD2. CDR1 is SGHRS, CDR2 YFSETQ, per germline. Losses at the gene ends were 0 bases for V and 1 base for J; bases not matched to a gene: 5. CDR3 length equals 16 residues. The CDR3 region is CASSLVASGISYEQYF. The CDR3 DNA reads TGCGCCAGCAGCTTGGTGGCTAGCGGGATTTCCTACGAGCAGTACTTC.

The chain recombines TRBV28 with TRBJ1-2; TRBD1 might be the D (5 bases). Trimming cost V 6 bases and J 4 bases, with 18 bases left between them. CDR1 is MDHEN, CDR2 SYDVKM, per germline. The CDR3 length is 15 residues. This chain's CDR3 is CASRPRTGTAYGYTF. The DNA of the CDR3 is TGTGCCAGCAGGCCGCGAACCGGGACTGCCTATGGCTACACCTTC.

The chain combines TRBV29-1 with TRBJ1-2; D may be TRBD1 (5 bases). Germline V lookup: CDR1 SQVTM, CDR2 ANQGSEA. Trimming stripped 8 bases from V and 7 bases from J, with 17 bases between. The CDR3 runs 12 residues. The CDR3 spells CSIMVGEVGYTF. CDR3 sequence (DNA): TGCAGCATAATGGTGGGGGAGGTTGGCTACACCTTC.

The chain has TRBV5-1 and TRBJ1-1; D perhaps matches TRBD1 (6 bases). Germline V gives CDR1 SGHRS, CDR2 YFSETQ. CDR3 length equals 15 residues. Trimming took off 2 bases at V and 1 base at J, with 12 bases between the two ends. The CDR3 nucleotides read TGCGCCAGCAGCTTCTCCGGGACATCGAACACTGAAGCTTTCTTT. Translating gives CASSFSGTSNTEAFF.

The chain combines TRBV5-1 with TRBJ1-1; TRBD1 aligns across 7 bases. This CDR3 region has 16 residues. V shed 3 bases, J shed 5 bases, and the junction held 13 bases outside the gene matches. The germline V gene has CDR1 SGHRS and CDR2 YFSETQ. The CDR3 DNA reads as TGCGCCAGCAGCTGGCATTCGGACAGGAGGACGACTGAAGCTTTCTTT. As protein: CASSWHSDRRTTEAFF.

The V call is TRBV7-9, the J call TRBJ1-2, with 11 bases matching TRBD1. This CDR3 is built from 18 residues. Germline CDR1 SEHNR, CDR2 FQNEAQ (reference sequence). With 5 bases clipped from V and 2 bases from J, the junction kept 13 bases outside the gene matches. CDR3 coding DNA: TGTGCCAGCAGCAACCCGGGACAGGGGGTGGGCTGGAACTATGGCTACACCTTC. Translating it yields CASSNPGQGVGWNYGYTF.

This chain uses TRBV4-3 with TRBJ1-2; 9 nucleotides line up with TRBD1. V lost 2 bases and J lost 4; bases outside the gene matches: 11. Germline-derived CDR1 and CDR2 are LGHNA and YSLEER. CDR3 length: 17 amino acids. In DNA, the CDR3 is TGCGCCAGCAGCCAATCCCGGTCCGGGACAGGGCCCTATGGCTACACCTTC. It is translated as CASSQSRSGTGPYGYTF.

The rearrangement uses TRBV7-3 and TRBJ1-5; D is perhaps TRBD1 (6 bases). The germline V and J ends were trimmed by 5 bases and 2 bases, with 25 bases remaining between them. This CDR3 has 19 residues. The germline V gene has CDR1 SGHTA and CDR2 FQGTGA. CDR3 nucleotide sequence: TGTGCCAGCAGCCCAAGGGTCTCTCTAGGGGGTGGGGGCAATCAGCCCCAGCATTTT. This encodes CASSPRVSLGGGGNQPQHF. The complete variable domain, with remaining parts taken from reference TRBV7-3 and TRBJ1-5, reads GAGVSQTPSNKVTEKGKYVELRCDPISGHTALYWYRQSLGQGPEFLIYFQGTGAADDSGLPNDRFFAVRPEGSVSTLKIQRTERGDSAVYLCASSPRVSLGGGGNQPQHFGDGTRLSIL.

The chain employs TRBV5-8 and TRBJ2-7; 8 bases match TRBD1. The CDR3 covers 14 residues. Germline V gene lookup returns CDR1 SGHTS and CDR2 YDEGEE. Trimming removed 3 bases from V and 0 bases from J; junction bases left unmatched: 2. Here the CDR3 reads CASSWTGNSYEQYF. DNA of the CDR3: TGTGCCAGCAGCTGGACAGGGAACTCCTACGAGCAGTACTTC.

As regards this clone: Other nucleotide sequences from this sample produce the same CDR3. The J gene is TRBJ2-3, the V gene TRBV18; D is perhaps TRBD1 (5 bases). This CDR3 has 15 amino acids. Trimming cost V 3 bases and J 1 base, with 11 bases left between them. The germline V gene encodes CDR1 KGHSH and CDR2 LQKENI. CDR3 sequence reads: CASSPSVQGTDTQYF. CDR3 nucleotide sequence: TGTGCCAGCTCACCGTCGGTACAGGGCACAGATACGCAGTATTTT.

The rearrangement links TRBV5-8 to TRBJ1-2; D gene unclear. V dropped 2 bases and J dropped 7 bases, with 6 bases sitting between them. The CDR3 runs 11 residues. Germline loops: CDR1 SGHTS, CDR2 YDEGEE. The CDR3 coding sequence is TGTGCCAGCAGCTTAGCGGGTGGCTACACCTTC. This gives the protein CASSLAGGYTF.

The chain employs TRBV19 and TRBJ2-3, with 8 bases aligning to TRBD2. CDR3 size: 14 residues. The germline gives CDR1 LNHDA, CDR2 SQIVND (reference sequence). The V segment lost 5 bases and the J segment 2 bases; nucleotides outside the gene matches: 3. The CDR3 is CASSQRGTTDTQYF. Written as DNA, the CDR3 is TGTGCCAGTAGTCAGCGGGGGACCACAGATACGCAGTATTTT.

The chain employs TRBV28 and TRBJ2-3; 7 nucleotides align to TRBD1. This CDR3 comprises 15 residues. J lost 2 bases, V lost 3 bases, and 5 bases had no gene match. The germline CDR1 and CDR2 sequences are MDHEN and SYDVKM. Written as DNA, the CDR3 is TGTGCCAGCAGTTTTTTGGGACAGTACACAGATACGCAGTATTTT. Protein sequence: CASSFLGQYTDTQYF.